This T cell receptor (beta chain) was sequenced in a study of cytotoxic CD8 clonotypes in ibrutinib-treated CLL. Study-wide findings and caveats: Once treatment began, public clonotypes, which were uncommon, contracted or stayed stable. At baseline, clonality was higher than in age-matched healthy donors and correlated with CD8+ counts. Patients with sustained remission and those progressing were sampled at differing times.

Clones were sequenced by immunoSEQ multiplex PCR, and TCRdb holds only the in-frame ones, with some missing. The sample lists about 86,000 clones, about 86% occurring once. For this clone: Its antigen remains unknown.

V shed 0 bases and J 0 bases; nucleotides not matched to a gene: 9. Germline V CDR1 and CDR2: SGHRS, YFSETQ. The CDR3 runs to 17 residues. The sequence was collected from a human donor with chronic lymphocytic leukemia. The material sequenced was PBMCs, taken before ibrutinib treatment. The V and J genes are TRBV5-1 and TRBJ2-7; TRBD2 matches at 7 bases. CDR3 DNA sequence: TGCGCCAGCAGCTTGGCCCCTAGCGGAGGGCCCTCCTACGAGCAGTACTTC. This translates into CASSLAPSGGPSYEQYF.